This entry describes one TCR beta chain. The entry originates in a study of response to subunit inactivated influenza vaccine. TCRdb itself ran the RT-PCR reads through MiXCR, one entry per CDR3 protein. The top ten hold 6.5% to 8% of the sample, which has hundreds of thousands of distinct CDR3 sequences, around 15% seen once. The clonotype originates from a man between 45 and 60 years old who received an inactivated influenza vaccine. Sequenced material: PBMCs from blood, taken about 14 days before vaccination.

In DNA form, the CDR3 reads TGCGCCAGCAGCTACCTCCCCAAAACCACAAGCACAGATACGCAGTATTTT. It yields the protein CASSYLPKTTSTDTQYF. V gene TRBV5-1 combines with J gene TRBJ2-3; the D is unclear. The ends were cut back, 3 bases at V and 0 bases at J, with 17 bases in the middle. Germline V CDR1 and CDR2: SGHRS, YFSETQ. The CDR3 has 17 amino acids.